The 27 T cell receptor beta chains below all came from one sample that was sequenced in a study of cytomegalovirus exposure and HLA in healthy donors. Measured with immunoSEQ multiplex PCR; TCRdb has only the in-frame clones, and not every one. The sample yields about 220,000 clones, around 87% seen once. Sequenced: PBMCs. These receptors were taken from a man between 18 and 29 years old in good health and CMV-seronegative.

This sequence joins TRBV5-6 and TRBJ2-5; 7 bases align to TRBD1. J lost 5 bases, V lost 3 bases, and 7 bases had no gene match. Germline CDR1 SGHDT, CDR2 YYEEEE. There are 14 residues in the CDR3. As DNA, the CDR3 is TGTGCCAGCAGCTCAGGGGGATGGGGGGAGACCCAGTACTTC. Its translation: CASSSGGWGETQYF.

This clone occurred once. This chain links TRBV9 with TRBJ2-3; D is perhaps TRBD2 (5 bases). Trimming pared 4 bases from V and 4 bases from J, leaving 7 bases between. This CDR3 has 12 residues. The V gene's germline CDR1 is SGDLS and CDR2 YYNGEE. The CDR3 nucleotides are TGTGCCAGCAGCTCGGAGGCAGATACGCAGTATTTT. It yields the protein CASSSEADTQYF.

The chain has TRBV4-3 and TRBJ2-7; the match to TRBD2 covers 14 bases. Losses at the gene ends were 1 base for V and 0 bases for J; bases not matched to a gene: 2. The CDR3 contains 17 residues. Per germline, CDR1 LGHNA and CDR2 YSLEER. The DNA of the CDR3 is TGCGCCAGCAGCCAAGGACTAGCGGGGGGGCTCTCCTACGAGCAGTACTTC. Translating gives CASSQGLAGGLSYEQYF.

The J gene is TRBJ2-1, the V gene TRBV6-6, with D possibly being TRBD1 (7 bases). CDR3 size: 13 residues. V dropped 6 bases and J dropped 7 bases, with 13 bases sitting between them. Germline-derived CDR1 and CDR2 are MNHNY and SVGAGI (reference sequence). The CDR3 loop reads CASRRGQSNEQFF. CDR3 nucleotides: TGTGCCAGCAGGCGGGGACAGTCTAATGAGCAGTTCTTC.

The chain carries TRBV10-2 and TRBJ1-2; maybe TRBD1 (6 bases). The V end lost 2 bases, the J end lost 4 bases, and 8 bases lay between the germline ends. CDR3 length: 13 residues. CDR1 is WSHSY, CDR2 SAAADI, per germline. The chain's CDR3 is CASSETGSYGYTF. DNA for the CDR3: TGCGCCAGCAGTGAGACAGGGAGCTATGGCTACACCTTC.

CDR3 sequence: CASSPTAGVSYEQYF. The CDR3 coding sequence is TGCGCCAGCAGCCCGACGGCGGGGGTCAGCTACGAGCAGTACTTC. The chain links TRBV4-1 to TRBJ2-7; TRBD2 aligns across 7 bases. This CDR3 is 15 amino acids long. In germline, CDR1 is MGHRA, CDR2 YSYEKL. V shed 4 bases, J shed 3 bases, and the junction held 9 bases outside the gene matches.

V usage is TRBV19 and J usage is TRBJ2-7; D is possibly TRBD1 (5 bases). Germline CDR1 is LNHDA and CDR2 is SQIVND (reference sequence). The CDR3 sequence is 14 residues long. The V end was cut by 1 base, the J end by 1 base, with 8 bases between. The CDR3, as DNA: TGTGCCAGTAGTATAGGGCAGGGATCCTACGAGCAGTACTTC. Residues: CASSIGQGSYEQYF. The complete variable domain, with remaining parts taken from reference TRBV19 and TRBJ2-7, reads DGGITQSPKYLFRKEGQNVTLSCEQNLNHDAMYWYRQDPGQGLRLIYYSQIVNDFQKGDIAEGYSVSREKKESFPLTVTSAQKNPTAFYLCASSIGQGSYEQYFGPGTRLTVT.

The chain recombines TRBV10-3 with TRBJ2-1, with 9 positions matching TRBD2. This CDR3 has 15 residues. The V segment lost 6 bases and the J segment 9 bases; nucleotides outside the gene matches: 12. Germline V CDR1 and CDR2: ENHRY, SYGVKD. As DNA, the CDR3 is TGTGCCATCAGACCCGATGCGGGGGGGCATGGTGAGCAGTTCTTC. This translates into CAIRPDAGGHGEQFF.

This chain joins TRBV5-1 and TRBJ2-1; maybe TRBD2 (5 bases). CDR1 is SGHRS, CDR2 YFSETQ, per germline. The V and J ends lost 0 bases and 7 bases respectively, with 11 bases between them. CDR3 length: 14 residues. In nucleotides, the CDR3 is TGCGCCAGCAGCTTGGAGCGGCGTTTGAATGAGCAGTTCTTC. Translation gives CASSLERRLNEQFF.

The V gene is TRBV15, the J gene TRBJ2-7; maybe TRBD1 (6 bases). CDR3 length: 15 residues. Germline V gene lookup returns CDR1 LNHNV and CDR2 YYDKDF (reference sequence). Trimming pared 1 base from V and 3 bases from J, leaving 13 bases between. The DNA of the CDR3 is TGTGCCACCAGCAGAGTTCTTAAAGGGGGCTACGAGCAGTACTTC. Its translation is CATSRVLKGGYEQYF.

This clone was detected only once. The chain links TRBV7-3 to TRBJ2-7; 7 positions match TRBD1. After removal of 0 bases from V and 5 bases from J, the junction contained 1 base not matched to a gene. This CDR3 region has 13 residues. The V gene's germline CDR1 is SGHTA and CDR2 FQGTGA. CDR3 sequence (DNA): TGTGCCAGCAGCTTAACGGGGACAGACGAGCAGTACTTC. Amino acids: CASSLTGTDEQYF.

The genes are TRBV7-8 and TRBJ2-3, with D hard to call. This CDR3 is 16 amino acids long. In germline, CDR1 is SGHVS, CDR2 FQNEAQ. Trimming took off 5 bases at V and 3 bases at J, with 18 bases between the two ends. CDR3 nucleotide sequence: TGTGCCAGCAGCCACAAAAAGTTGGGCCGGACAGATACGCAGTATTTT. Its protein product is CASSHKKLGRTDTQYF.

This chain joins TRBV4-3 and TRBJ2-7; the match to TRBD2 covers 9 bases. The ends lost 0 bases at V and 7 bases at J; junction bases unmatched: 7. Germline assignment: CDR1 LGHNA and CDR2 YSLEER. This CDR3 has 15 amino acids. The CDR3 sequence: CASSQDLGTSREQYF. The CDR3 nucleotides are TGCGCCAGCAGCCAAGATTTAGGGACTAGCCGGGAGCAGTACTTC.

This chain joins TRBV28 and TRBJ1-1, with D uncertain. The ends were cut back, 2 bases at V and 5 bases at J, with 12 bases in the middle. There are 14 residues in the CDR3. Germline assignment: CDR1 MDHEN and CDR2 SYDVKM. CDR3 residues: CASSLSYGETEAFF. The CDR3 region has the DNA TGTGCCAGCAGTTTAAGCTACGGGGAGACTGAAGCTTTCTTT.

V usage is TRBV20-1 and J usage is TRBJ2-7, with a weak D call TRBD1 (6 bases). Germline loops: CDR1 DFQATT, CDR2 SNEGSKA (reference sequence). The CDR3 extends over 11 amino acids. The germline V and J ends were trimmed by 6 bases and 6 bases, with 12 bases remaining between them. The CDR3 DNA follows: TGCAGTGCGCGACAGGCTAGCGAGCAGTACTTC. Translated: CSARQASEQYF.

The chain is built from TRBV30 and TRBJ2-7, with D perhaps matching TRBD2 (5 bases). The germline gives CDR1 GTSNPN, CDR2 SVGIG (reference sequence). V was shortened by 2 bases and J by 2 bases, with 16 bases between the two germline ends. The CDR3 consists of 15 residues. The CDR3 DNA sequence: TGTGCCTGGAGTAGCAACACCCGGGGAACCTACGAGCAGTACTTC. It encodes CAWSSNTRGTYEQYF.

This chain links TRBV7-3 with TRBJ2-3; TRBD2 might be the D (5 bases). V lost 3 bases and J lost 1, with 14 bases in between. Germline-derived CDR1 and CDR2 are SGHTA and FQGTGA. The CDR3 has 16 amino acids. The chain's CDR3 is CASSFSSDSRTDTQYF. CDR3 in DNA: TGTGCCAGCAGCTTTTCGTCGGACTCCCGCACAGATACGCAGTATTTT. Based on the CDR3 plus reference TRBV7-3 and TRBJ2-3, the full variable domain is GAGVSQTPSNKVTEKGKYVELRCDPISGHTALYWYRQSLGQGPEFLIYFQGTGAADDSGLPNDRFFAVRPEGSVSTLKIQRTERGDSAVYLCASSFSSDSRTDTQYFGPGTRLTVL.

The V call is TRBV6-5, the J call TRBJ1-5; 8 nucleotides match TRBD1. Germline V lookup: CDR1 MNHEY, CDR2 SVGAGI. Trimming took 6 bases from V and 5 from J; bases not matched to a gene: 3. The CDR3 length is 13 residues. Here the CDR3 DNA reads TGTGCCAGCAGCCCGGACAGGGATCAGCCCCAGCATTTT. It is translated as CASSPDRDQPQHF.

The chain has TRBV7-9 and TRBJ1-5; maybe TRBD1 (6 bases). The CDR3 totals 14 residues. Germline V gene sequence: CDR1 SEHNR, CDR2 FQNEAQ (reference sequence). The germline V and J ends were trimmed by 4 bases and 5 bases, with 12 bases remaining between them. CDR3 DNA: TGTGCCAGCAGCTCCCTATCAGGGGATCAGCCCCAGCATTTT. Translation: CASSSLSGDQPQHF.

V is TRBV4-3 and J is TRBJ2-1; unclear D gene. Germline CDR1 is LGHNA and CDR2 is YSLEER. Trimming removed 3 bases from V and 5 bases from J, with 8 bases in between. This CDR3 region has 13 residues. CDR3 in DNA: TGCGCCAGCAGCCAGAACAGTGACAATGAGCAGTTCTTC. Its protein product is CASSQNSDNEQFF.

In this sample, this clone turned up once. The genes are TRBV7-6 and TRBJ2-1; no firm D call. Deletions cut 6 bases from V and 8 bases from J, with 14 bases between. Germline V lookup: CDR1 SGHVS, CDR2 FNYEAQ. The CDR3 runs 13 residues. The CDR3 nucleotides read TGTGCCAGCAGTCGACTCCTCAGACATGAGCAGTTCTTC. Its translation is CASSRLLRHEQFF.

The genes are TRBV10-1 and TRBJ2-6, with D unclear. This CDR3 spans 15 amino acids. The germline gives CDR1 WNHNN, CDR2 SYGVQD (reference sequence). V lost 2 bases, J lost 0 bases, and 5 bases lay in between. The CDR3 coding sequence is TGCGCCAGCAGTGAGGACAACTCTGGGGCCAACGTCCTGACTTTC. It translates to CASSEDNSGANVLTF.

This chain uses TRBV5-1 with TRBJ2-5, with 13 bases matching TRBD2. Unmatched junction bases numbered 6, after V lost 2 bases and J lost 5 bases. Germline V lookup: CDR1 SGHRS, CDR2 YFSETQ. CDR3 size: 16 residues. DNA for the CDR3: TGCGCCAGCAGCTTCGGGACTAGCGGGGTCGGGGAGACCCAGTACTTC. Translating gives CASSFGTSGVGETQYF.

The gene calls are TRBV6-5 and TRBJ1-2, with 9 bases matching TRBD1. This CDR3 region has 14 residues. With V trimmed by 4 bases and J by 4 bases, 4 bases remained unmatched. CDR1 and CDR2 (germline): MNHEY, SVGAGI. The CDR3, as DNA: TGTGCCAGCAGTTCAACAGGGGGCAGCTATGGCTACACCTTC. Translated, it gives CASSSTGGSYGYTF.

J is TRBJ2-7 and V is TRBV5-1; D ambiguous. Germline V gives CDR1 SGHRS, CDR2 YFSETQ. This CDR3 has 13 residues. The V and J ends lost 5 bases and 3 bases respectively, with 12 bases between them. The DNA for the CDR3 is TGCGCCAGCAGGCCCACAGTAAACTACGAGCAGTACTTC. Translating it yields CASRPTVNYEQYF.

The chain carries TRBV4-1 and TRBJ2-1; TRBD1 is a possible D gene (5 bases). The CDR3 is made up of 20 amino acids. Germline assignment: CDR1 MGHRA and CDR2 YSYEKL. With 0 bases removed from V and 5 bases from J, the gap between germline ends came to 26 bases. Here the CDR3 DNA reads TGCGCCAGCAGCCAAGACAGGGTATCTTTGATAGTTACCGTGAACAATGAGCAGTTCTTC. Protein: CASSQDRVSLIVTVNNEQFF.

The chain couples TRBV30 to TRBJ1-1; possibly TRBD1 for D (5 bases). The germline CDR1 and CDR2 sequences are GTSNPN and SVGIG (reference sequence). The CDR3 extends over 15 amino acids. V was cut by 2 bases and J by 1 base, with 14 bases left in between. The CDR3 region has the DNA TGTGCCTGGAGTTCTCTCGGGGGGACGAACACTGAAGCTTTCTTT. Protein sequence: CAWSSLGGTNTEAFF.